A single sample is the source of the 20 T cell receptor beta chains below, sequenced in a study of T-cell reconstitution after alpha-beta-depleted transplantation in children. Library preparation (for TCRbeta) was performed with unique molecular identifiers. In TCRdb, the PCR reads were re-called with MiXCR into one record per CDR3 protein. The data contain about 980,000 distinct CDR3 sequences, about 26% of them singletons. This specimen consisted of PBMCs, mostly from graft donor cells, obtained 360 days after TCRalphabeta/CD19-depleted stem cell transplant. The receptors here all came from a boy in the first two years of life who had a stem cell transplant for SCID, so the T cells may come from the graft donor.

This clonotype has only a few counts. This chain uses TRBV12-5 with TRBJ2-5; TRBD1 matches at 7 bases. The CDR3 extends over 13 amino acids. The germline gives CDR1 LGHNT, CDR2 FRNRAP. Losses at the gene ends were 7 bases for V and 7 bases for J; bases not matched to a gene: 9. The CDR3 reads CASATDRRGTQYF. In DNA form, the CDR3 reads TGTGCTAGTGCTACGGACAGGAGAGGGACCCAGTACTTC.

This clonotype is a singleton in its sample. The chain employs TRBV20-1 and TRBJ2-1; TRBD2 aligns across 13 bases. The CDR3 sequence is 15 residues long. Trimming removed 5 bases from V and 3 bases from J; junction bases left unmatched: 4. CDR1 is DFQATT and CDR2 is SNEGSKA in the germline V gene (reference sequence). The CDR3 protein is CSALGLAGDYNEQFF. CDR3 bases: TGCAGTGCTCTCGGACTAGCGGGGGACTACAATGAGCAGTTCTTC.

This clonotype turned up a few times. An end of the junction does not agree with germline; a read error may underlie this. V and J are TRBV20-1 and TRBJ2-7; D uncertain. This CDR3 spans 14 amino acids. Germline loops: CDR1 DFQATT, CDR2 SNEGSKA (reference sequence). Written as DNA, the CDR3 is TGCAGTGCTCGAGACAAGGCCCCGATCTACGAGCAGTACTTC. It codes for CSARDKAPIYEQYF.

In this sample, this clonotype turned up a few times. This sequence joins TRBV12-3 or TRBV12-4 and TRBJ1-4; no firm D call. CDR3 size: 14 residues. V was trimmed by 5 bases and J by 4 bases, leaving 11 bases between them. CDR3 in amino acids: CASSLQSFNEKLFF. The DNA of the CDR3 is TGTGCCAGCAGTCTACAGAGCTTTAATGAAAAACTGTTTTTT.

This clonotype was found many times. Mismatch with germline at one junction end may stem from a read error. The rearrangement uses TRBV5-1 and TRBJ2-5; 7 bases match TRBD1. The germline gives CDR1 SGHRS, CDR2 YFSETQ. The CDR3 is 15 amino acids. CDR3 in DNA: TGTGCCAGCAGCTTTCGACAGGGCTTACAAGAGACCCAGTACTTC. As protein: CASSFRQGLQETQYF.

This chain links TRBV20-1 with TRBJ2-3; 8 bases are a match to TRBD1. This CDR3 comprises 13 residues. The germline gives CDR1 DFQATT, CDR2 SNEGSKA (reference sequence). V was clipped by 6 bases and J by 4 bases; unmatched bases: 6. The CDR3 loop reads CSARTGWADTQYF. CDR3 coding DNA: TGCAGTGCCAGGACAGGGTGGGCAGATACGCAGTATTTT.

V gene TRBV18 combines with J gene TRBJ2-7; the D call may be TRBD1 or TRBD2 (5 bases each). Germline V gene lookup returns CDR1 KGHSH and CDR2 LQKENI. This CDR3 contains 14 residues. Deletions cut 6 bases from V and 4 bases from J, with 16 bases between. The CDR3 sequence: CASSRLPGRYEQYF. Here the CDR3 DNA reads TGTGCCAGCTCCCGCCTTCCGGGGCGGTACGAGCAGTACTTC.

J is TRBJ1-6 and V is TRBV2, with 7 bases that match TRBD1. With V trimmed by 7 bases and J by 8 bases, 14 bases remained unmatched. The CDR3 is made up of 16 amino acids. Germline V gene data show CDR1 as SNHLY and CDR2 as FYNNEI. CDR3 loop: CASNGLATGSYSPLHF. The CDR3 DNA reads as TGTGCCAGCAACGGTCTTGCGACAGGGTCATATTCACCCCTCCACTTT.

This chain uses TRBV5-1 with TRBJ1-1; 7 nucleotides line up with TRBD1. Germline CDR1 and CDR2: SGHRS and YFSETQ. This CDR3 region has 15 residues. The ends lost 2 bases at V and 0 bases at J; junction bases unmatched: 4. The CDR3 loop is CASSFDTGVNTEAFF. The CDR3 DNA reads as TGCGCCAGCAGCTTCGACACAGGGGTGAACACTGAAGCTTTCTTT.

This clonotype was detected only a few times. CDR3 sequence (DNA): TGCGCCAGCAGCCAAGATTCGAGAACGAACACCGGGGAGCTGTTTTTT. Protein sequence: CASSQDSRTNTGELFF. The gene calls are TRBV4-3 and TRBJ2-2, with D unclear. Trimming took 0 bases from V and 0 from J, leaving 8 bases between them. This CDR3 has 16 residues. The germline gives CDR1 LGHNA, CDR2 YSLEER.

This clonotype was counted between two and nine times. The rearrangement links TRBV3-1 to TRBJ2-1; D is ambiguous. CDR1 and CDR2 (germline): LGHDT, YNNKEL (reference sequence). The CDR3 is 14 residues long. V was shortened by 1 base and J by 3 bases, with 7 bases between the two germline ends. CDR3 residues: CASSQALIYNEQFF. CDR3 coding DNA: TGTGCCAGCAGCCAAGCTTTAATCTACAATGAGCAGTTCTTC.

The CDR3, as DNA: TGTGCCAGCAGCTTAGTTGGGCGGGCTAGCCTAGGGGAGCAGTACTTC. It yields the protein CASSLVGRASLGEQYF. The chain carries TRBV7-9 and TRBJ2-7; a possible D gene is TRBD2 (5 bases). V was cut by 1 base and J by 7 bases, with 20 bases left in between. The CDR3 consists of 16 residues. Germline CDR1 and CDR2: SEHNR and FQNEAQ (reference sequence).

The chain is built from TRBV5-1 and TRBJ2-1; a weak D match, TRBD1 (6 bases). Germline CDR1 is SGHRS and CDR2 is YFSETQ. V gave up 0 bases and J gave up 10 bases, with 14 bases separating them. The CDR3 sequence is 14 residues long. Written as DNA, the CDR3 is TGCGCCAGCAGCTTGGCCCGGACAGACCACGAGCAGTTCTTC. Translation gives CASSLARTDHEQFF.

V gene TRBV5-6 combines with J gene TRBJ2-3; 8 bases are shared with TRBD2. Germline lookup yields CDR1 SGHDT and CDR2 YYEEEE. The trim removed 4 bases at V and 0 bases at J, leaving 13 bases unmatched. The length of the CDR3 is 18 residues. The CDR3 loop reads CASSPGTRFLSSTDTQYF. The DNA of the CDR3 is TGTGCCAGCAGCCCTGGGACTAGATTTCTCTCTAGCACAGATACGCAGTATTTT.

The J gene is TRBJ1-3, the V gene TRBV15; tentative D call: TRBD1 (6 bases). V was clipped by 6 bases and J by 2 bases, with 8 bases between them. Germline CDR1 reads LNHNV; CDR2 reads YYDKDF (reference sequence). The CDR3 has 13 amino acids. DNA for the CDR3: TGTGCCACCAGTACAGGGCCTGGAAACACCATATATTTT. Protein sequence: CATSTGPGNTIYF.

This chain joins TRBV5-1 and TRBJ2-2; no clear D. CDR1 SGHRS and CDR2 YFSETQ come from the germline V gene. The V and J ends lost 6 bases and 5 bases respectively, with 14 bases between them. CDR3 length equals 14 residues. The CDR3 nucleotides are TGCGCCAGCAACCCCGATGTCGTTACCGGGGAGCTGTTTTTT. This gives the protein CASNPDVVTGELFF.

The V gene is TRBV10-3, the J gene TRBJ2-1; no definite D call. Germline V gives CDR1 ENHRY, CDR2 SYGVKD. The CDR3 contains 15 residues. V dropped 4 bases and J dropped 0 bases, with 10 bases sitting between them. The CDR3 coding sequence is TGTGCCATCAGTGGGGCGGCAGTCTCCTACAATGAGCAGTTCTTC. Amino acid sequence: CAISGAAVSYNEQFF.

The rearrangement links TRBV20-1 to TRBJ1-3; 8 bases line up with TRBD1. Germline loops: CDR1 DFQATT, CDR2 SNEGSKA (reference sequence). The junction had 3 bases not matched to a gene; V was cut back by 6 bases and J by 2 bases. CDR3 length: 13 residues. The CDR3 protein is CSAQTGAGNTIYF. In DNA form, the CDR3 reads TGCAGTGCACAGACAGGGGCTGGAAACACCATATATTTT.

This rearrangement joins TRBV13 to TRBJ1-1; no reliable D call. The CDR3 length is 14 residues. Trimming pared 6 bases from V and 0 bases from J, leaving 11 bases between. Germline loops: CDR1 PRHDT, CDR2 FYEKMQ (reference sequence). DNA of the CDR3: TGTGCCAGCAGGCCTTATGGCGTGAACACTGAAGCTTTCTTT. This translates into CASRPYGVNTEAFF.

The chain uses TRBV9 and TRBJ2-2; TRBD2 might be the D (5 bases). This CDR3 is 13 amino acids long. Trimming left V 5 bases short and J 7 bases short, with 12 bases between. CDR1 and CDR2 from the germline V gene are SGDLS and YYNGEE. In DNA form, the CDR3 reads TGTGCCAGCAGTCGGGGTGGGTACGGGGAGCTGTTTTTT. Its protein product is CASSRGGYGELFF.